The source of this TCR beta chain is a study of control samples from healthy donors and cancer patients. Losses at the gene ends were 4 bases for V and 7 bases for J; bases not matched to a gene: 10. Germline-derived CDR1 and CDR2 are SNHLY and FYNNEI. The CDR3 spans 15 residues. The protocol was immunoSEQ multiplex PCR, while the TCRdb copy is restricted to in-frame clones and leaves out a portion. The table records around 110,000 clones, roughly nine tenths of them present only once. Source material: PBMCs. The receptor was derived from a woman aged 45 to 65 with colorectal cancer. The rearrangement uses TRBV2 and TRBJ1-2; 9 bases fit TRBD1. The CDR3 spells CASSAKDRGVFGYTF. CDR3 DNA sequence: TGTGCCAGCAGTGCAAAGGACAGGGGAGTTTTTGGCTACACCTTC.